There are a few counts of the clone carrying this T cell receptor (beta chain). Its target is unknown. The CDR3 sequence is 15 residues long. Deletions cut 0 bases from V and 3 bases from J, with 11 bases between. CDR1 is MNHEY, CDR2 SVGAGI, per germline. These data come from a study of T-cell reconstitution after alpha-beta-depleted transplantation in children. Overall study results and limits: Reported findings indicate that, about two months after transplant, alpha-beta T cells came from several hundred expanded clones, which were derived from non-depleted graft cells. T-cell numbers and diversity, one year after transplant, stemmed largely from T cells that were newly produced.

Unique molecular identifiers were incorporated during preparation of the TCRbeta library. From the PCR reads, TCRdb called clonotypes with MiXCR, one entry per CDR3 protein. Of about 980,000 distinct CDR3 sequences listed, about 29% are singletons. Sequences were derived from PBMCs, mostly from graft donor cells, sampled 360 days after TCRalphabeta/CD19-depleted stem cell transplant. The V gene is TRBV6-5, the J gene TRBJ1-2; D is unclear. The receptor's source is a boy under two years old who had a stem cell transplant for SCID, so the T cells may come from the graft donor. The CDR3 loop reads CASSYSRLPYYGYTF. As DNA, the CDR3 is TGTGCCAGCAGTTACTCGCGGCTACCGTACTATGGCTACACCTTC.